The 19 T cell receptor beta chains below come from one sample, sequenced in a study of blood T cells in healthy people across ages. A second PCR, run for roughly 7 to 12 cycles, used a sample-barcoded 5' primer plus a J-beta primer mix. MiXCR, applied by TCRdb to the 5' RACE reads, yields one record per CDR3 protein. The repertoire holds about 580,000 distinct CDR3 sequences, with around 48% as singletons. Sequencing was done on a sample of blood. The receptors were gathered from an elderly man in good health.

With regard to this clonotype: One base away lies a much larger clone, so this may be a sequencing read error. The V call is TRBV7-9, the J call TRBJ1-4; D unresolved. Trimming took off 3 bases at V and 4 bases at J, with 9 bases between the two ends. The CDR3 length is 14 residues. The germline V gene has CDR1 SEHNR and CDR2 FQNEAQ (reference sequence). For the CDR3, the DNA is TGTGCCAGCAGCTTGATAGGGAATAATGAAAAACTGTTTTTT. Translation: CASSLIGNNEKLFF.

J is TRBJ2-3 and V is TRBV6-5; D not resolved. With 6 bases removed from V and 4 bases from J, the gap between germline ends came to 14 bases. Per germline, CDR1 MNHEY and CDR2 SVGAGI. The CDR3 is 14 amino acids. The CDR3 reads CASSSELRPDTQYF. CDR3 bases: TGTGCCAGCAGCTCAGAACTACGCCCAGATACGCAGTATTTT.

This clonotype has only a few counts. The chain links TRBV25-1 to TRBJ2-3, with 7 bases aligning to TRBD1. Trimming cost V 6 bases and J 2 bases; bases outside gene matches: 5. CDR1 and CDR2 from the germline V gene are MGHDK and SYGVNS. This CDR3 has 14 amino acids. CDR3: CASRPGQNTDTQYF. DNA for the CDR3: TGTGCCAGCAGACCGGGACAGAACACAGATACGCAGTATTTT.

CDR3 in DNA: TGCGGCCAAAGGGAGGGGGTCACAGATACGCAGTATTTT. Translating gives CGQREGVTDTQYF. The chain employs TRBV20-1 and TRBJ2-3, with D possibly matching TRBD2 (7 bases). The CDR3 is 13 amino acids. The V gene's germline CDR1 is DFQATT and CDR2 SNEGSKA (reference sequence).

This clonotype was picked up a small number of times. The J gene is TRBJ2-5, the V gene TRBV5-1, with 7 positions matching TRBD1. After removal of 4 bases from V and 4 bases from J, the junction contained 4 bases not matched to a gene. The CDR3 is 13 amino acids. Germline V gives CDR1 SGHRS, CDR2 YFSETQ. The CDR3 loop reads CASSSRQGETQYF. The CDR3 DNA reads TGCGCCAGCAGCAGCCGACAGGGAGAGACCCAGTACTTC.

The rearrangement links TRBV12-3 or TRBV12-4 to TRBJ2-3; tentative D call: TRBD2 (6 bases). V lost 4 bases and J lost 4, with 15 bases in between. The CDR3 is made up of 15 amino acids. The CDR3 spells CASSSPGLKADTQYF. The DNA of the CDR3 is TGTGCCAGCAGTTCTCCGGGACTCAAAGCAGATACGCAGTATTTT.

The J gene is TRBJ2-7, the V gene TRBV11-2, with 8 bases matching TRBD2. The CDR3 has 15 amino acids. In germline, CDR1 is SGHAT, CDR2 FQNNGV. V trimming: 0 bases; J trimming: 4 bases; junction bases outside the gene matches: 5. Here the CDR3 DNA reads TGTGCCAGCAGCTTAGATCTAAAGCGGGAGTACGAGCAGTACTTC. It is translated as CASSLDLKREYEQYF.

In regard to this clonotype: The junction differs from germline at one of its ends, possibly a read error. V gene TRBV7-2 combines with J gene TRBJ1-1, with D possibly TRBD1 on 6 matching bases. The CDR3 length is 14 residues. Germline loops: CDR1 SGHTA, CDR2 FQGNSA. The CDR3 region is CVSSTTGTNTEAFF. CDR3 bases: TGTGTCAGCAGCACGACAGGTACCAACACTGAAGCTTTCTTT.

The chain carries TRBV5-1 and TRBJ2-2; 8 nucleotides match TRBD2. This CDR3 is built from 15 residues. Losses at the gene ends were 2 bases for V and 6 bases for J; bases not matched to a gene: 6. From germline, CDR1 is SGHRS and CDR2 YFSETQ. The CDR3 region is CASSFEGLVPGELFF. CDR3 sequence (DNA): TGCGCCAGCAGCTTTGAGGGACTAGTTCCCGGGGAGCTGTTTTTT. Full variable domain (rest looked up from reference TRBV5-1 and TRBJ2-2): KAGVTQTPRYLIKTRGQQVTLSCSPISGHRSVSWYQQTPGQGLQFLFEYFSETQRNKGNFPGRFSGRQFSNSRSEMNVSTLELGDSALYLCASSFEGLVPGELFFGEGSRLTVL.

The J gene is TRBJ2-7, the V gene TRBV6-2 or TRBV6-3; D gene ambiguous. Germline values: CDR1 MNHEY, CDR2 SVGEGT. V dropped 6 bases and J dropped 3 bases, with 12 bases sitting between them. The CDR3 has 13 amino acids. CDR3 nucleotides: TGTGCCAGCAGGTACGGACCGAACTACGAGCAGTACTTC. As protein: CASRYGPNYEQYF.

This clonotype was detected only once. J is TRBJ2-1 and V is TRBV2; D possibly uses TRBD1 or TRBD2 (5 bases each). The V end lost 2 bases, the J end lost 4 bases, and 9 bases lay between the germline ends. The CDR3 totals 14 residues. Per germline, CDR1 SNHLY and CDR2 FYNNEI. This CDR3 is CASSERGDYNEQFF. In DNA, the CDR3 is TGTGCCAGCAGTGAAAGAGGGGATTACAATGAGCAGTTCTTC.

The rearrangement joins TRBV6-2 or TRBV6-3 to TRBJ2-2, with 9 bases matching TRBD1. Germline V gene data show CDR1 as MNHEY and CDR2 as SVGEGT. This CDR3 has 16 residues. V trimming: 2 bases; J trimming: 5 bases; junction bases outside the gene matches: 6. CDR3 sequence: CASSYGDRAETGELFF. In nucleotides, the CDR3 is TGTGCCAGCAGTTACGGGGACAGGGCCGAAACCGGGGAGCTGTTTTTT.

This clonotype came up a few times. The chain joins TRBV9 to TRBJ2-1, with a tentative D call TRBD1 (6 bases). The V end was cut by 3 bases, the J end by 4 bases, with 14 bases between. Looked up from germline, CDR1 is SGDLS and CDR2 is YYNGEE. The CDR3 spans 15 residues. The CDR3 is CASSANGQTYNEQFF. In DNA, the CDR3 is TGTGCCAGCAGCGCGAATGGACAGACATACAATGAGCAGTTCTTC.

This clonotype was picked up a small number of times. This chain joins TRBV29-1 and TRBJ1-5; D unresolved. Germline assignment: CDR1 SQVTM and CDR2 ANQGSEA. This CDR3 has 13 amino acids. V lost 4 bases and J 2 bases, leaving 9 bases between the germline ends. Written as DNA, the CDR3 is TGCAGCGTTGGAGAGGAACGCAATCAGCCCCAGCATTTT. Amino acid sequence: CSVGEERNQPQHF.

This chain links TRBV11-2 with TRBJ2-1, with D possibly called TRBD1 or TRBD2 (6 bases each). CDR3 length equals 15 residues. V lost 8 bases to trimming and J lost 6 bases, with 20 bases between them. Germline CDR1 reads SGHAT; CDR2 reads FQNNGV. Written as DNA, the CDR3 is TGTGCCAGCGGCTCCCCCGGGGGCGCAGTCAATGAGCAGTTCTTC. Amino acid sequence: CASGSPGGAVNEQFF.

The rearrangement links TRBV27 to TRBJ2-1; TRBD1 or TRBD2 may be the D gene (5 bases each). Trimming left V 4 bases short and J 9 bases short, with 13 bases between. Germline V lookup: CDR1 MNHEY, CDR2 SMNVEV (reference sequence). This CDR3 contains 13 residues. The CDR3: CASSSPPGGEQFF. CDR3 bases: TGTGCCAGCAGTTCCCCGCCTGGGGGTGAGCAGTTCTTC.

This clonotype was seen a few times. V gene TRBV18 combines with J gene TRBJ2-7; D is possibly TRBD1 (6 bases). Germline V gene data show CDR1 as KGHSH and CDR2 as LQKENI. V was pared by 3 bases and J by 2 bases, with 20 bases between. This CDR3 region has 17 residues. The CDR3 DNA is TGTGCCAGCTCACCTAATTCAGGGGTAGGAGGAACCTACGAGCAGTACTTC. Its translation: CASSPNSGVGGTYEQYF.

The CDR3 DNA reads TGTGCCAGCAGCCAAATGTCAGCGTTCGCAGATACGCAGTATTTT. Translating it yields CASSQMSAFADTQYF. The J gene is TRBJ2-3, the V gene TRBV3-1; unclear D gene. The length of the CDR3 is 15 residues. Trimming removed 2 bases at V and 4 bases at J, with 13 bases between. CDR1 and CDR2 from the germline V gene are LGHDT and YNNKEL (reference sequence).

The rearrangement joins TRBV6-2 or TRBV6-3 to TRBJ1-5, with a possible D match to TRBD1 (5 bases). This CDR3 is built from 13 residues. The V end lost 10 bases, the J end lost 3 bases, and 13 bases lay between the germline ends. Germline V gives CDR1 MNHEY, CDR2 SVGEGT. The CDR3 DNA is TGTGCCACCCGGGGACGGCACAATCAGCCCCAGCATTTT. Amino acids: CATRGRHNQPQHF.